The table lists the clone carrying this T cell receptor beta chain with a count of one. The repertoire was sequenced with immunoSEQ multiplex PCR; TCRdb's copy has only in-frame clones and lacks some. The repertoire holds 200,000 to 250,000 clones, with over 90% as singletons. Germline V gene data show CDR1 as LNHNV and CDR2 as YYDKDF (reference sequence). The CDR3 runs to 15 residues. V gave up 4 bases and J gave up 8 bases, with 20 bases separating them. These data are taken from a study of blood T cell repertoires in COVID-19. Sequencing input: peripheral blood. The chain employs TRBV15 and TRBJ1-2; tentatively, D is TRBD1 (6 bases). This clonotype originated in a young man with COVID-19, enrolled during active disease. CDR3 nucleotide sequence: TGTGCCACCAGCACCCGGACAGTTCTAAGGGTAGGCTACACCTTC. It is translated as CATSTRTVLRVGYTF.